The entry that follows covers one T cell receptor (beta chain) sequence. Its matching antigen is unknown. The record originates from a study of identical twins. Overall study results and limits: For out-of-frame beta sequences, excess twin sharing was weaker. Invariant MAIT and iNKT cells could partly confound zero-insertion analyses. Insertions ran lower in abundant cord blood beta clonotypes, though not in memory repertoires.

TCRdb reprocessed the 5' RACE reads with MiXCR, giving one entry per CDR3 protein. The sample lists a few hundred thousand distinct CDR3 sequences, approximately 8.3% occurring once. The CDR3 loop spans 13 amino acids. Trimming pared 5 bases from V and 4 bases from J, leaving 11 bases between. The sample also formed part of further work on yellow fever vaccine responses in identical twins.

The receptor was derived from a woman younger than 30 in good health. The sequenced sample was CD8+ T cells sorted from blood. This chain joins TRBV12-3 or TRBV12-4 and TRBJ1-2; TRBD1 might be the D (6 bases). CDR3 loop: CASSTRDTYGYTF. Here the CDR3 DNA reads TGTGCCAGCAGTACACGGGACACCTATGGCTACACCTTC.